Each of the 16 T cell receptor beta chains below was sequenced from the same sample in a study of blood T cell repertoires in COVID-19. Profiled with immunoSEQ multiplex PCR; TCRdb holds only in-frame clones, not every one. The sample has about 130,000 clones, about 86% seen once. The sequencing sample was made of PBMCs or T cells enriched from blood (not recorded which). These receptors came from a woman aged 45-65 years who had recovered from COVID-19.

The chain employs TRBV5-1 and TRBJ2-2; the match to TRBD2 covers 10 bases. The germline gives CDR1 SGHRS, CDR2 YFSETQ. J was trimmed by 2 bases and V by 4 bases; bases with no gene match: 5. The CDR3 loop spans 16 amino acids. The CDR3 region is CASSKTSGFNTGELFF. The CDR3 coding sequence is TGCGCCAGCAGCAAGACTAGCGGGTTTAACACCGGGGAGCTGTTTTTT.

The J gene is TRBJ1-5, the V gene TRBV9, with 11 bases identical to TRBD1. Germline lookup yields CDR1 SGDLS and CDR2 YYNGEE. This CDR3 contains 15 residues. The trim removed 4 bases at V and 6 bases at J, leaving 6 bases unmatched. The chain's CDR3 is CASSPGTGGSQPQHF. In DNA, the CDR3 is TGTGCCAGCAGCCCCGGGACAGGGGGATCTCAGCCCCAGCATTTT.

With respect to this clone: Sequence at one end of the junction differs from germline and may be a read error. The chain uses TRBV7-2 and TRBJ2-3; D is possibly TRBD1 (6 bases). CDR3 length: 13 residues. Germline CDR1 and CDR2: SGHTA and FQGNSA. The DNA for the CDR3 is TGTGCCAGCAGCATGACAGGTTCAGAGACGCAGTATTTT. Translated, it gives CASSMTGSETQYF.

The chain recombines TRBV7-2 with TRBJ1-2, with D possibly being TRBD1 (6 bases). V lost 7 bases to trimming and J lost 2 bases, with 26 bases between them. Looked up from germline, CDR1 is SGHTA and CDR2 is FQGNSA. This CDR3 is 18 amino acids long. The CDR3 DNA is TGTGCCAGCACCCTGGGGGCCGGTCCGCCAAGCCCAAACTATGGCTACACCTTC. This encodes CASTLGAGPPSPNYGYTF.

The chain uses TRBV19 and TRBJ1-5, with D perhaps TRBD1 (5 bases). The CDR3 contains 16 residues. Trimming removed 10 bases at V and 0 bases at J, with 19 bases between. Per the germline V gene, CDR1 is LNHDA and CDR2 is SQIVND (reference sequence). CDR3 region: CATTGGEGYSNQPQHF. CDR3 sequence (DNA): TGTGCCACCACGGGAGGGGAAGGATATAGCAATCAGCCCCAGCATTTT.

The V and J genes are TRBV2 and TRBJ1-5; D not certain. Germline V gives CDR1 SNHLY, CDR2 FYNNEI. With 2 bases removed from V and 2 bases from J, the gap between germline ends came to 13 bases. The CDR3 sequence is 16 residues long. The CDR3 protein is CASSERPTGGNQPQHF. The CDR3 DNA reads TGTGCCAGCAGTGAAAGGCCCACCGGGGGCAATCAGCCCCAGCATTTT.

This sequence joins TRBV6-1 and TRBJ1-5; D is perhaps TRBD1 (5 bases). Germline values: CDR1 MNHNS, CDR2 SASEGT. Trimming cost V 2 bases and J 7 bases, with 9 bases left between them. The CDR3 length is 13 residues. CDR3 DNA sequence: TGTGCCAGCAGTGAATGGCAGGGCCAGCCCCAGCATTTT. This codes for CASSEWQGQPQHF.

A single count supports this clone. The chain has TRBV5-4 and TRBJ1-5; the match to TRBD1 covers 8 bases. Germline V lookup: CDR1 SGHNT, CDR2 YYREEE (reference sequence). Trimming removed 7 bases from V and 2 bases from J; junction bases left unmatched: 8. The CDR3 covers 15 residues. CDR3 sequence reads: CASVEGQEGNQPQHF. The CDR3 nucleotides are TGTGCCAGCGTGGAGGGACAGGAAGGCAATCAGCCCCAGCATTTT.

The chain is built from TRBV12-5 and TRBJ2-1; a weak D match, TRBD2 (5 bases). Germline CDR1 LGHNT, CDR2 FRNRAP. The CDR3 spans 12 residues. V was shortened by 5 bases and J by 9 bases, with 11 bases between the two germline ends. This CDR3 is CASGLPGLEQFF. For the CDR3, the DNA is TGTGCTAGTGGTCTTCCAGGACTTGAGCAGTTCTTC.

The V gene is TRBV4-3, the J gene TRBJ2-7, with TRBD1 identical over 7 bases. CDR1 is LGHNA, CDR2 YSLEER, per germline. The length of the CDR3 is 15 residues. J was trimmed by 3 bases and V by 2 bases; bases with no gene match: 7. CDR3 in DNA: TGCGCCAGCAGCCAACTCCCAGGGGGATACTACGAGCAGTACTTC. It encodes CASSQLPGGYYEQYF.

This clone appeared a single time. The gene calls are TRBV24-1 and TRBJ2-7, with TRBD1 identical over 7 bases. Trimming removed 11 bases from V and 3 bases from J; junction bases left unmatched: 12. This CDR3 contains 14 residues. In germline, CDR1 is KGHDR, CDR2 SFDVKD. The DNA of the CDR3 is TGTGCCAGCAACCCGACAGGGAACCTCTACGAGCAGTACTTC. This gives the protein CASNPTGNLYEQYF.

J is TRBJ2-7 and V is TRBV7-6, with D possibly TRBD1 on 5 matching bases. The ends were cut back, 0 bases at V and 6 bases at J, with 27 bases in the middle. The V gene's germline CDR1 is SGHVS and CDR2 FNYEAQ. The CDR3 consists of 19 residues. DNA of the CDR3: TGTGCCAGCAGCTTAGCGAAGGATTTAGCTGGCAGGGCTCTGTTCGAGCAGTACTTC. This encodes CASSLAKDLAGRALFEQYF. Full variable domain (rest looked up from reference TRBV7-6 and TRBJ2-7): GAGVSQSPRYKVTKRGQDVALRCDPISGHVSLYWYRQALGQGPEFLTYFNYEAQQDKSGLPNDRFSAERPEGSISTLTIQRTEQRDSAMYRCASSLAKDLAGRALFEQYFGPGTRLTVT.

The chain is built from TRBV19 and TRBJ2-3; D is perhaps TRBD1 (5 bases). The germline V gene encodes CDR1 LNHDA and CDR2 SQIVND (reference sequence). The V gene lost 6 bases and the J gene lost 0 bases, with 16 bases spanning the gap. The CDR3 extends over 16 amino acids. The CDR3 here is CASSNPGLGSTDTQYF. The CDR3 nucleotides are TGTGCCAGTAGCAACCCAGGGTTGGGGAGCACAGATACGCAGTATTTT.

The chain's CDR3 is CASSEGGSSPLHF. The CDR3 nucleotides read TGCGCCAGCAGTGAAGGGGGAAGTTCACCCCTCCACTTT. V usage is TRBV5-1 and J usage is TRBJ1-6, with D perhaps matching TRBD1 (6 bases). The germline gives CDR1 SGHRS, CDR2 YFSETQ. Deletions cut 5 bases from V and 9 bases from J, with 12 bases between. This CDR3 comprises 13 residues.

This chain joins TRBV4-1 and TRBJ2-7; the match to TRBD2 covers 9 bases. V gave up 2 bases and J gave up 4 bases; unmatched junction bases: 6. The CDR3 contains 15 residues. From germline, CDR1 is MGHRA and CDR2 YSYEKL. The CDR3 protein is CASSQRSGGAYEQYF. The CDR3 DNA reads TGCGCCAGCAGCCAACGTAGCGGGGGAGCGTACGAGCAGTACTTC.

The chain joins TRBV3-1 (or the pseudogene TRBV3-2) to TRBJ2-5, with 9 positions matching TRBD2. Germline CDR1 reads LGHDT; CDR2 reads YNNKEL (reference sequence). V shed 4 bases and J 6 bases; nucleotides not matched to a gene: 9. The length of the CDR3 is 15 residues. In nucleotides, the CDR3 is TGTGCCAGCAGCCCCGGGGCGGGGGGGCCGCAGACCCAGTACTTC. Protein sequence: CASSPGAGGPQTQYF.